Following are 25 T cell receptor beta chains from one sample sequenced in a study of blood T cell repertoires in COVID-19. Generated by immunoSEQ multiplex PCR, the TCRdb table keeps only in-frame clones and is missing some. The table records about 440,000 clones, 90% of them present only once. Sequenced: PBMCs or T cells enriched from blood (not recorded which). These receptors all come from a man aged 18 to 30 who had recovered from COVID-19.

The chain employs TRBV5-6 and TRBJ1-2; TRBD1 is a possible D gene (5 bases). Trimming cost V 4 bases and J 3 bases, with 16 bases left between them. This CDR3 region has 15 residues. Looked up from germline, CDR1 is SGHDT and CDR2 is YYEEEE. CDR3 residues: CASSPWDLIDYGYTF. Here the CDR3 DNA reads TGTGCCAGCAGCCCTTGGGACTTAATAGACTATGGCTACACCTTC.

The chain employs TRBV7-2 and TRBJ2-3, with D hard to call. There are 13 residues in the CDR3. Per germline, CDR1 SGHTA and CDR2 FQGNSA. The germline V and J ends were trimmed by 5 bases and 3 bases, with 9 bases remaining between them. Here the CDR3 DNA reads TGTGCCAGCAGCCCTTACAAAACAGATACGCAGTATTTT. Protein sequence: CASSPYKTDTQYF.

The V gene is TRBV2, the J gene TRBJ1-6, with TRBD1 as a possible D gene (6 bases). In germline, CDR1 is SNHLY, CDR2 FYNNEI. Trimming pared 6 bases from V and 6 bases from J, leaving 9 bases between. The CDR3 spans 13 residues. The CDR3, as DNA: TGTGCCAGCAGCCCCAGGGGTAATTCACCCCTCCACTTT. Translated: CASSPRGNSPLHF.

This clone came up once. The chain is built from TRBV9 and TRBJ1-2; tentatively, D is TRBD1 (6 bases). V was clipped by 4 bases and J by 4 bases, with 17 bases between them. From germline, CDR1 is SGDLS and CDR2 YYNGEE. The CDR3 runs to 15 residues. DNA for the CDR3: TGTGCCAGCAGCCTGACGGGGGGCCATTCCTATGGCTACACCTTC. It codes for CASSLTGGHSYGYTF.

The genes are TRBV7-3 and TRBJ2-3; the D is unclear. The CDR3 consists of 15 residues. Trimming took 0 bases from V and 2 from J, leaving 9 bases between them. Per germline, CDR1 SGHTA and CDR2 FQGTGA. The DNA of the CDR3 is TGTGCCAGCAGCTTAACAGCAAACCCCACAGATACGCAGTATTTT. Amino acid sequence: CASSLTANPTDTQYF.

The sample holds a few counts of this clone. CDR3: CASRRRDSNQPQHF. DNA of the CDR3: TGTGCCAGCAGAAGACGGGATAGCAATCAGCCCCAGCATTTT. The chain combines TRBV6-5 with TRBJ1-5; no firm D call. Germline V CDR1 and CDR2: MNHEY, SVGAGI. The CDR3 contains 14 residues. The V gene lost 6 bases and the J gene lost 0 bases, with 9 bases spanning the gap.

V usage is TRBV28 and J usage is TRBJ1-1, with a tentative D call TRBD1 (5 bases). CDR1 is MDHEN, CDR2 SYDVKM, per germline. The V and J ends lost 3 bases and 5 bases respectively, with 13 bases between them. This CDR3 has 14 amino acids. In DNA, the CDR3 is TGTGCCAGCAGTTTGGGGGGGAAGTCAACTGAAGCTTTCTTT. It specifies CASSLGGKSTEAFF.

This chain uses TRBV11-2 with TRBJ2-1; D is possibly TRBD2 (6 bases). Between the trimmed V and J ends, which lost 3 bases and 6 bases, there was a span of 12 bases. Germline assignment: CDR1 SGHAT and CDR2 FQNNGV. The CDR3 length is 14 residues. The CDR3 DNA reads as TGTGCCAGCAGCTTGGACTACCTTCTCAATGAGCAGTTCTTC. This encodes CASSLDYLLNEQFF.

The chain links TRBV28 to TRBJ2-2, with TRBD2 matching 7 bases. CDR1 and CDR2 (germline): MDHEN, SYDVKM. V trimming: 2 bases; J trimming: 7 bases; junction bases outside the gene matches: 7. The CDR3 has 15 amino acids. The CDR3 region has the DNA TGTGCCAGCAGTTTAGCGGGAGCTAGCGGCGGGGAGCTGTTTTTT. Its protein is CASSLAGASGGELFF.

The rearrangement links TRBV24-1 to TRBJ2-7, with 7 nucleotides matching TRBD2. Germline values: CDR1 KGHDR, CDR2 SFDVKD. The CDR3 consists of 11 residues. V shed 6 bases, J shed 9 bases, and the junction held 4 bases outside the gene matches. The DNA of the CDR3 is TGTGCCACCAGTCCCCGCGGGGGGCAGTACTTC. It specifies CATSPRGGQYF.

The genes are TRBV5-1 and TRBJ2-5; 9 nucleotides align to TRBD2. V dropped 0 bases and J dropped 2; count of bases not matched to a gene: 5. Germline CDR1 reads SGHRS; CDR2 reads YFSETQ. This CDR3 contains 16 residues. The CDR3: CASSLGSSGAQETQYF. CDR3 DNA: TGCGCCAGCAGCTTGGGGTCTAGCGGGGCGCAAGAGACCCAGTACTTC.

The chain is built from TRBV29-1 and TRBJ2-2; possibly TRBD1 for D (6 bases). The V gene's germline CDR1 is SQVTM and CDR2 ANQGSEA. The CDR3 is made up of 14 amino acids. The ends were cut back, 1 base at V and 2 bases at J, with 8 bases in the middle. CDR3 DNA: TGCAGCGTTGAAGGACAGGTCAACACCGGGGAGCTGTTTTTT. Translating gives CSVEGQVNTGELFF.

The rearrangement uses TRBV2 and TRBJ1-1, with D hard to call. The CDR3 contains 14 residues. CDR1 and CDR2 (germline): SNHLY, FYNNEI. V shed 6 bases and J shed 0 bases, with 11 bases lying between them. The chain's CDR3 is CASSAVAMNTEAFF. The CDR3 DNA reads TGTGCCAGCAGCGCGGTGGCTATGAACACTGAAGCTTTCTTT.

The chain joins TRBV7-3 to TRBJ1-1; weak D call: TRBD1 (6 bases). This CDR3 contains 13 residues. Deletions cut 5 bases from V and 3 bases from J, with 10 bases between. Germline V gene data show CDR1 as SGHTA and CDR2 as FQGTGA. CDR3 DNA: TGTGCCAGCAGCCCGGACAGACACACTGAAGCTTTCTTT. Protein: CASSPDRHTEAFF.

The rearrangement links TRBV6-5 to TRBJ1-2; maybe TRBD1 (6 bases). Germline V CDR1 and CDR2: MNHEY, SVGAGI. The CDR3 runs 13 residues. V was trimmed by 0 bases and J by 6 bases, leaving 8 bases between them. The DNA for the CDR3 is TGTGCCAGCAGTTACTCTACAGGGCATGGCTACACCTTC. This gives the protein CASSYSTGHGYTF.

This clone was counted once. The chain joins TRBV3-1 (or the pseudogene TRBV3-2) to TRBJ2-5; 8 bases match TRBD2. CDR3 length equals 14 residues. Looked up from germline, CDR1 is LGHDT and CDR2 is YNNKEL (reference sequence). Trimming at V came to 5 bases and at J to 0 bases, leaving 2 bases not matched to a gene. The CDR3 loop is CASSLLADQETQYF. CDR3 nucleotide sequence: TGTGCCAGCAGCTTACTAGCGGACCAAGAGACCCAGTACTTC.

The V gene is TRBV5-1, the J gene TRBJ2-5, with TRBD1 identical over 8 bases. There are 15 residues in the CDR3. The V and J ends lost 6 bases and 5 bases, in that order; junction bases with no gene match: 12. Looked up from germline, CDR1 is SGHRS and CDR2 is YFSETQ. CDR3 sequence (DNA): TGCGCCAGCATGAGGACAGGGATAGGGAGGGAGACCCAGTACTTC. Translated: CASMRTGIGRETQYF.

The chain couples TRBV5-4 to TRBJ1-4; 7 bases are shared with TRBD1. This CDR3 is 15 amino acids long. Germline CDR1 and CDR2: SGHNT and YYREEE (reference sequence). The J segment lost 2 bases and the V segment lost 6 bases, leaving 7 bases of the junction unmatched. CDR3 sequence (DNA): TGTGCCAGCAACGAAGGGGGCAGTACTAATGAAAAACTGTTTTTT. Translation: CASNEGGSTNEKLFF.

The rearrangement joins TRBV5-1 to TRBJ1-2, with 9 nucleotides matching TRBD1. CDR3 length: 14 residues. The germline V gene has CDR1 SGHRS and CDR2 YFSETQ. The J segment lost 4 bases and the V segment lost 3 bases, leaving 4 bases of the junction unmatched. The CDR3 is CASSSGQGIYGYTF. As DNA, the CDR3 is TGCGCCAGCAGCTCAGGACAGGGGATCTATGGCTACACCTTC.

This clone was seen a single time. The chain recombines TRBV12-3 or TRBV12-4 with TRBJ1-5; D might be TRBD1 (6 bases). The germline V and J ends were trimmed by 7 bases and 8 bases, with 15 bases remaining between them. The CDR3 spans 13 residues. CDR3 loop: CASKGGGVEPQHF. Here the CDR3 DNA reads TGTGCCAGCAAAGGGGGAGGGGTAGAGCCCCAGCATTTT.

The chain is built from TRBV5-4 and TRBJ1-2, with a tentative D call TRBD1 (5 bases). The CDR3 runs 14 residues. The germline V and J ends were trimmed by 5 bases and 8 bases, with 19 bases remaining between them. CDR1 and CDR2 (germline): SGHNT, YYREEE (reference sequence). CDR3 sequence (DNA): TGTGCCAGCAGGACAGACCTGGGTGTAGGAGGCTACACCTTC. Its translation is CASRTDLGVGGYTF.

The chain links TRBV5-4 to TRBJ1-4; D might be TRBD1 (6 bases). CDR1 and CDR2 (germline): SGHNT, YYREEE (reference sequence). The length of the CDR3 is 13 residues. V lost 5 bases and J 4 bases, leaving 9 bases between the germline ends. CDR3 bases: TGTGCCAGCAGGACAGGACATAATGAAAAACTGTTTTTT. Its protein is CASRTGHNEKLFF.

The sample holds one count of this clone. The rearrangement uses TRBV3-1 (or the pseudogene TRBV3-2) and TRBJ1-6; D not resolved. V lost 2 bases, J lost 12 bases, and 8 bases lay in between. Germline lookup yields CDR1 LGHDT and CDR2 YNNKEL (reference sequence). There are 12 residues in the CDR3. CDR3 in DNA: TGTGCCAGCAGCCAACCCCCGGGACCCCTCCACTTT. Amino acids: CASSQPPGPLHF.

The chain links TRBV30 to TRBJ1-2; D is unresolved. CDR1 and CDR2 (germline): GTSNPN, SVGIG (reference sequence). Trimming stripped 7 bases from V and 2 bases from J, with 14 bases between. The CDR3 spans 13 residues. CDR3 in DNA: TGTGCCTTCTCGGTGACACCAAACTATGGCTACACCTTC. Its protein product is CAFSVTPNYGYTF.

J is TRBJ1-6 and V is TRBV9; 7 bases are shared with TRBD1. In germline, CDR1 is SGDLS, CDR2 YYNGEE. CDR3 length equals 13 residues. J lost 9 bases, V lost 3 bases, and 3 bases had no gene match. In DNA, the CDR3 is TGTGCCAGCAGCGGCGACAGGGCTTCACCCCTCCACTTT. Amino acids: CASSGDRASPLHF.